This is a list of T cell receptor beta chains from one sample in a study of blood T cell repertoires in COVID-19. TCRdb's copy holds only in-frame clones and misses some; the assay was immunoSEQ multiplex PCR. The sample records around 180,000 clones, roughly 79% being singletons. The specimen was peripheral blood. The receptors were gathered from a woman of 80 years or more with COVID-19, enrolled during active disease. Each CDR3 is given with its conserved first and last residue. The D gene is left open where the match is weak. Where a row states a size, it is once, few, many or the class of an expanded clone; other rows omit it.

D gene,J gene,V gene,clone size,CDR3 protein,CDR3 DNA
-,TRBJ1-3,TRBV28,once,CASSLAGSSGNTIYF,TGTGCCAGCAGTTTGGCAGGTAGCTCTGGAAACACCATATATTTT
-,TRBJ1-1,TRBV5-1,-,CASSVTVFTEAFF,TGCGCCAGCAGCGTTACAGTATTCACTGAAGCTTTCTTT
TRBD1,TRBJ1-4,TRBV20-1,few,CSASKDRGQSNEKLFF,TGCAGTGCTAGTAAGGACAGGGGGCAGTCTAATGAAAAACTGTTTTTT
-,TRBJ2-5,TRBV15,-,CATSRGAGGETQYF,TGTGCCACCAGCAGAGGGGCCGGTGGAGAGACCCAGTACTTC
TRBD2,TRBJ2-7,TRBV19,-,CASSIAGGTYEQYF,TGTGCCAGTAGTATAGCGGGAGGTACCTACGAGCAGTACTTC
TRBD1,TRBJ2-5,TRBV18,-,CASSPGGGETQYF,TGTGCCAGCTCGCCAGGGGGCGGGGAGACCCAGTACTTC
TRBD2,TRBJ2-2,TRBV3-1/TRBV3-2,-,CASSQMRTSGFEELFF,TGTGCCAGCAGTCAGATGCGGACTAGCGGATTTGAGGAGCTGTTTTTT
-,TRBJ2-2,TRBV11-2,-,CASSSPLGELFF,TGTGCCAGCAGCTCCCCTCTCGGGGAGCTGTTTTTT
-,TRBJ1-2,TRBV6-5,-,CASSKTFGTTNGYTF,TGTGCCAGCAGTAAAACCTTCGGGACAACTAATGGCTACACCTTC
-,TRBJ2-3,TRBV7-8,-,CAARQGITDTQYF,TGTGCCGCCAGGCAGGGAATCACAGATACGCAGTATTTT
TRBD1,TRBJ1-2,TRBV12-3/TRBV12-4,-,CASRPGQGVGYTF,TGTGCCAGCAGGCCCGGACAGGGAGTCGGCTACACCTTC
TRBD2,TRBJ2-7,TRBV3-1/TRBV3-2,once,CASSPYTGGGTYEQYF,TGTGCCAGCAGCCCGTACACAGGCGGGGGTACCTACGAGCAGTACTTC
-,TRBJ1-5,TRBV19,-,CASSISGFANQPQHF,TGTGCCAGTAGTATATCAGGGTTTGCCAATCAGCCCCAGCATTTT